Listed here are 14 T cell receptor beta chains from one sample, sequenced in a study of blood T cell repertoires in COVID-19. The assay was immunoSEQ multiplex PCR, and TCRdb's table has in-frame clones only and misses some. The sample consists of approximately 110,000 clones, around nine tenths of them appearing once. The material sequenced was peripheral blood. These receptors all stem from a man aged 50-60 years with COVID-19, enrolled during active disease.

The chain carries TRBV19 and TRBJ1-5; perhaps TRBD1 as D (5 bases). This CDR3 is 15 amino acids long. Germline-derived CDR1 and CDR2 are LNHDA and SQIVND (reference sequence). V was clipped by 2 bases and J by 2 bases, with 10 bases between them. The CDR3 coding sequence is TGTGCCAGTAGTATAAGCAGGGCGGGCAATCAGCCCCAGCATTTT. Protein: CASSISRAGNQPQHF.

The chain uses TRBV11-2 and TRBJ1-1; TRBD1 matches at 8 bases. Germline V gene lookup returns CDR1 SGHAT and CDR2 FQNNGV. After removal of 6 bases from V and 3 bases from J, the junction contained 3 bases not matched to a gene. CDR3 size: 13 residues. CDR3 protein: CASSEQGDTEAFF. The CDR3, as DNA: TGTGCCAGCAGTGAACAGGGGGACACTGAAGCTTTCTTT.

The J gene is TRBJ1-2, the V gene TRBV30; D remains unclear. V lost 4 bases to trimming and J lost 6 bases, with 15 bases between them. Germline V gene lookup returns CDR1 GTSNPN and CDR2 SVGIG (reference sequence). The CDR3 length is 13 residues. The CDR3 DNA follows: TGTGCCTGGACAGGTTCTTTCCCTGATGGCTACACCTTC. Its protein is CAWTGSFPDGYTF.

The chain uses TRBV3-1 (or the pseudogene TRBV3-2) and TRBJ1-5; a weak D match, TRBD1 (5 bases). Germline CDR1 LGHDT, CDR2 YNNKEL (reference sequence). This CDR3 spans 15 amino acids. Trimming took 1 base from V and 5 from J, leaving 12 bases between them. The CDR3 reads CASSQGGGSYQPQHF. The CDR3 DNA reads TGTGCCAGCAGCCAAGGTGGGGGGAGTTATCAGCCCCAGCATTTT.

The chain employs TRBV5-1 and TRBJ2-3; possibly TRBD1 for D (6 bases). The CDR3 length is 16 residues. Germline V gene data show CDR1 as SGHRS and CDR2 as YFSETQ. V lost 0 bases, J lost 6 bases, and 17 bases lay in between. The CDR3 nucleotides read TGCGCCAGCAGCTTGGGACTTCAGTGGGGGCAGGATACGCAGTATTTT. Protein product: CASSLGLQWGQDTQYF.

This chain uses TRBV7-2 with TRBJ2-1, with D perhaps TRBD2 (6 bases). V lost 6 bases and J 4 bases, leaving 16 bases between the germline ends. There are 15 residues in the CDR3. The germline gives CDR1 SGHTA, CDR2 FQGNSA. The chain's CDR3 is CASRSPSAQYNEQFF. CDR3 DNA sequence: TGTGCCAGCAGATCTCCTAGCGCCCAATACAATGAGCAGTTCTTC.

The rearrangement uses TRBV5-1 and TRBJ1-1; no clear D. V lost 0 bases and J 8 bases, leaving 8 bases between the germline ends. CDR1 and CDR2 (germline): SGHRS, YFSETQ. This CDR3 comprises 12 residues. The CDR3 reads CASSLDSREAFF. The CDR3 DNA sequence: TGCGCCAGCAGCTTGGACAGCAGAGAAGCTTTCTTT. Full variable domain (missing parts from reference TRBV5-1 and TRBJ1-1): KAGVTQTPRYLIKTRGQQVTLSCSPISGHRSVSWYQQTPGQGLQFLFEYFSETQRNKGNFPGRFSGRQFSNSRSEMNVSTLELGDSALYLCASSLDSREAFFGQGTRLTVV.

The CDR3 sequence is CASSNTGGLEQYV. The DNA for the CDR3 is TGTGCCAGCTCAAACACAGGGGGCCTCGAGCAGTACGTC. The rearrangement joins TRBV18 to TRBJ2-7; TRBD1 matches 9 bases. CDR3 length equals 13 residues. Germline CDR1 is KGHSH and CDR2 is LQKENI. V lost 5 bases to trimming and J lost 6 bases; unmatched junction nucleotides: 5.

The chain uses TRBV5-5 and TRBJ1-5; D not resolved. There are 16 residues in the CDR3. V was shortened by 0 bases and J by 0 bases, with 10 bases between the two germline ends. The germline V gene has CDR1 SGHKS and CDR2 YYEKEE (reference sequence). The CDR3 bases are TGTGCCAGCAGCTTGGAGGCTGGACTTAGCAATCAGCCCCAGCATTTT. Protein product: CASSLEAGLSNQPQHF.

V gene TRBV28 combines with J gene TRBJ2-7; tentative D call: TRBD2 (6 bases). There are 12 residues in the CDR3. V shed 0 bases and J shed 8 bases, with 8 bases lying between them. The germline gives CDR1 MDHEN, CDR2 SYDVKM. The CDR3 loop reads CASSLWEGQQYF. CDR3 bases: TGTGCCAGCAGTTTATGGGAGGGGCAGCAGTACTTC.

The V call is TRBV30, the J call TRBJ2-7; D is perhaps TRBD2 (7 bases). From germline, CDR1 is GTSNPN and CDR2 SVGIG (reference sequence). V was trimmed by 2 bases and J by 4 bases, leaving 15 bases between them. The CDR3 contains 14 residues. The CDR3 loop reads CAWSTGGFVYEQYF. Written as DNA, the CDR3 is TGTGCCTGGAGTACGGGGGGCTTCGTATACGAGCAGTACTTC.

The table lists this clone with a count of one. The CDR3, as DNA: TGTGCCAGCAGGGAGACAGGGGCGAGGGAGCTGTTTTTT. Its translation is CASRETGARELFF. This chain connects TRBV6-5 to TRBJ2-2; TRBD1 matches at 8 bases. This CDR3 comprises 13 residues. Germline V gives CDR1 MNHEY, CDR2 SVGAGI. V gave up 6 bases and J gave up 9 bases; unmatched junction bases: 6.

The J gene is TRBJ2-2, the V gene TRBV30; TRBD2 matches 8 bases. This CDR3 region has 15 residues. The V and J ends lost 5 bases and 4 bases, in that order; junction bases with no gene match: 9. The germline V gene encodes CDR1 GTSNPN and CDR2 SVGIG (reference sequence). The DNA of the CDR3 is TGTGCCTGGGCTGGGCTAGCGGGCCTCACCGGGGAGCTGTTTTTT. Translated, it gives CAWAGLAGLTGELFF.

The gene calls are TRBV6-4 and TRBJ2-3; 9 nucleotides agree with TRBD2. The CDR3 length is 16 residues. CDR1 is MRHNA, CDR2 SNTAGT, per germline. V lost 3 bases and J lost 0; bases outside the gene matches: 4. The CDR3 loop reads CASSEVAGASTDTQYF. CDR3 coding DNA: TGTGCCAGCAGTGAGGTAGCGGGGGCTAGCACAGATACGCAGTATTTT.